The clone carrying this TCR beta chain was picked up many times. Its specificity is not known. TCRdb ran MiXCR on the reads and lists one entry per CDR3 protein. The profile covers roughly 500,000 distinct CDR3 sequences, with approximately 16% appearing a single time and about 24% taken by the ten largest. This record belongs to a study of T cell repertoires in cytomegalovirus infection. On the study more broadly: Both CMV infection and a matching HLA type were indicated by public TCR beta signatures.

Study conclusions and caveats: Summed frequency of shared TCR beta families picked out CMV carriers who also had the relevant HLA. CMV-specific HLA-C-restricted TCR beta clonotypes dominated the ex vivo response.

The source material was CD8+ T cells from PBMCs. This clonotype originated in a human donor in good health (CMV status not recorded). Some clones in this sample may be carry-over from other donors' samples.

The CDR3 DNA reads TGTGCAGCAGGGGCGGCCGGTGAAAAACTGTTTTTT. It encodes CAAGAAGEKLFF. The V call is TRBV7-6, the J call TRBJ1-4; a weak D match, TRBD1 (6 bases). This CDR3 is built from 12 residues. Germline CDR1 and CDR2: SGHVS and FNYEAQ.